Here is one TCR beta chain with its context. What it recognizes is unknown. Libraries were prepared by immunoSEQ multiplex PCR; TCRdb keeps only in-frame clonotypes and omits some of them. This repertoire shows more than 95,000 clones, roughly 94% found once; its top ten account for about 0.18%. This sample was included in a study of OX40 agonist ivuxolimab in advanced cancers. Study context: The dose-escalation cohort was approximately 84% male, with a mean age of around 60 years, ranging about 23 to 90.

Germline CDR1 and CDR2: LNHDA and SQIVND (reference sequence). CDR3 length: 17 residues. Trimming at V came to 6 bases and at J to 4 bases, leaving 12 bases not matched to a gene. Study outcomes and limitations: Normalized T-cell clonal expansion was also low in a subset of nonresponders.

Sequenced material: CD4+ or CD8+ T cells sorted from blood, taken in a trial of the OX40 agonist ivuxolimab. The chain couples TRBV19 to TRBJ2-3; the match to TRBD2 covers 11 bases. This TCR was sampled from an adult with an advanced solid tumor such as melanoma, head and neck, liver or kidney cancer. DNA for the CDR3: TGTGCCAGTAGCAAGGGACTAGCGGAAAGCGGGGCAGATACGCAGTATTTT. Its translation is CASSKGLAESGADTQYF.